This T cell receptor beta chain was sequenced for a study of blood T cells in healthy people across ages. It was with a sample-barcoded 5' primer and a J-beta primer mix that a second PCR of about 6 to 11 cycles was run. The study obtained at least 2.5 million CDR3-containing paired-end reads from every sample. TCRdb redid the calling of the 5' RACE reads with MiXCR, one entry per CDR3 protein. Altogether hundreds of thousands of distinct CDR3 sequences are present, roughly 43% being singletons, with the ten largest covering 20% to 25%. Total RNA, at least 6 micrograms per sample, came from PBMCs. This clonotype has only a few counts. Trimming stripped 6 bases from V and 6 bases from J, with 9 bases between. CDR1 is SGHTA, CDR2 FQGNSA, per germline. The CDR3 is 12 amino acids.

This TCR was sampled from a woman between 55 and 75 years old in good health. The sequencing sample was made of blood. The V and J genes are TRBV7-2 and TRBJ2-1; possibly TRBD1 for D (5 bases). The CDR3 sequence: CASSPGFNEQFF. In DNA form, the CDR3 reads TGTGCCAGCAGTCCAGGGTTCAATGAGCAGTTCTTC.